Listed here is a single T cell receptor (beta chain). The antigen is undetermined. The CDR3 loop spans 17 amino acids. These data are taken from a study of identifying expanded T cells in peripheral blood. The study's findings and limits: Differentially abundant clones: about 1.3 between replicates, approximately 16 at about 13 days, less than 25 at four. Clone count variance between roughly 2-week samples rose with total template count.

Measured with immunoSEQ multiplex PCR; TCRdb has only the in-frame clones, and not every one. The sample lists around 120,000 clones; around 89% were seen once. Healthy donors had no documented immune events, such as infections, while sampled. This TCR came from a person aged 18 to 70 in good health. The specimen was blood. V gene TRBV12-2 combines with J gene TRBJ1-5. TRBV12-2 corresponds to a pseudogene. In DNA, the CDR3 is TGTGCAAGTCGCCTTTCTTTCTCCGTCATCCGCAATCAGCCCCAGCATTTT. It is translated as CASRLSFSVIRNQPQHF.